One TCR beta chain is described in this entry. This record belongs to a study of identical twins. TCRdb re-called the 5' RACE reads through MiXCR, storing one row per CDR3 protein. The top ten clones hold approximately 0.29% of a sample with roughly 1,500,000 distinct CDR3 sequences, less than 35% of them seen once. Germline values: CDR1 SEHNR, CDR2 FQNEAQ (reference sequence). The CDR3 runs 16 residues. Unmatched junction bases numbered 6, after V lost 5 bases and J lost 1 base. The chain is built from TRBV7-9 and TRBJ2-3, with 10 bases lining up with TRBD2. The sequencing sample was made of cord blood. The sequence came from a newborn girl in good health. This CDR3 reads CASSPLSGRGTDTQYF. CDR3 in DNA: TGTGCCAGCAGCCCGCTCAGCGGGAGGGGCACAGATACGCAGTATTTT.